The 24 T cell receptor beta chains listed next were all sequenced from one sample in a study of T-cell reconstitution after alpha-beta-depleted transplantation in children. For TCRbeta, the library was prepared with unique molecular identifiers. TCRdb re-called the PCR reads with MiXCR, one entry per CDR3 protein. Among 350,000 to 500,000 distinct CDR3 sequences listed, around 46% were seen once. Sequenced material: PBMCs, taken before TCRalphabeta/CD19-depleted stem cell transplant. These receptors all stem from a girl aged 2 to 9 with aplastic anemia, due to receive a stem cell transplant.

The sample holds many counts of this clonotype. The chain employs TRBV4-2 and TRBJ2-5; TRBD2 matches at 11 bases. V was pared by 4 bases and J by 1 base, with 11 bases of the junction left unmatched. The germline V gene has CDR1 LGHNA and CDR2 YNFKEQ. This CDR3 region has 18 residues. The CDR3 region is CASSPSPGLADRQETQYF. DNA of the CDR3: TGTGCCAGCAGCCCTTCCCCGGGACTAGCGGACCGCCAAGAGACCCAGTACTTC.

This chain uses TRBV7-6 with TRBJ2-1; tentatively, D is TRBD1 (6 bases). This CDR3 spans 16 amino acids. From germline, CDR1 is SGHVS and CDR2 FNYEAQ. Trimming stripped 1 base from V and 8 bases from J, with 18 bases between. The CDR3 protein is CASSLGSGALPYEQFF. The CDR3 coding sequence is TGTGCCAGCAGCTTAGGGTCAGGGGCCTTACCCTATGAGCAGTTCTTC.

This clonotype was observed once. This chain links TRBV20-1 with TRBJ2-7; 8 bases are a match to TRBD2. Trimming cost V 6 bases and J 2 bases; bases outside gene matches: 6. Germline V lookup: CDR1 DFQATT, CDR2 SNEGSKA (reference sequence). The CDR3 is 13 amino acids. The CDR3, as DNA: TGCAGTGCCGTAGCGGGACTAACCTACGAGCAGTACTTC. It specifies CSAVAGLTYEQYF.

The rearrangement uses TRBV7-3 and TRBJ2-2; D assignment may be TRBD1 or TRBD2 (6 bases each). The CDR3 extends over 14 amino acids. V lost 4 bases and J 5 bases, leaving 11 bases between the germline ends. The germline CDR1 and CDR2 sequences are SGHTA and FQGTGA. CDR3: CASSSGGPTGELFF. The CDR3 DNA sequence: TGTGCCAGCAGCTCCGGGGGCCCGACCGGGGAGCTGTTTTTT.

The CDR3 here is CASSSPGLAGEDTQYF. CDR3 DNA sequence: TGTGCCAGCAGTTCACCCGGACTAGCGGGGGAAGATACGCAGTATTTT. The chain joins TRBV28 to TRBJ2-3; 13 nucleotides align to TRBD2. The ends lost 4 bases at V and 5 bases at J; junction bases unmatched: 6. This CDR3 spans 16 amino acids. The germline CDR1 and CDR2 sequences are MDHEN and SYDVKM.

The sample holds many counts of this clonotype. This CDR3 is CASSPGQGDRGQYF. CDR3 bases: TGTGCCAGCAGTCCCGGACAGGGGGATCGAGGCCAGTACTTC. V usage is TRBV27 and J usage is TRBJ2-5; 10 bases fit TRBD1. This CDR3 is built from 14 residues. Germline V gene sequence: CDR1 MNHEY, CDR2 SMNVEV (reference sequence). The J segment lost 10 bases and the V segment lost 5 bases, leaving 10 bases of the junction unmatched.

This clonotype was seen more than once but under ten times. This sequence joins TRBV20-1 and TRBJ2-7; no clear D. The CDR3 consists of 12 residues. Deletions cut 4 bases from V and 0 bases from J, with 7 bases between. The V gene's germline CDR1 is DFQATT and CDR2 SNEGSKA (reference sequence). CDR3 nucleotides: TGCAGTGCTAAGCCAGTCTCCTACGAGCAGTACTTC. Amino acid sequence: CSAKPVSYEQYF.

The J gene is TRBJ2-3, the V gene TRBV20-1; D possibly corresponds to TRBD2 (5 bases). Trimming cost V 5 bases and J 3 bases, with 15 bases left between them. Germline assignment: CDR1 DFQATT and CDR2 SNEGSKA (reference sequence). The CDR3 has 14 residues. The CDR3: CSARSLEGTDTQYF. DNA for the CDR3: TGCAGTGCTCGGAGCCTAGAGGGTACAGATACGCAGTATTTT.

V gene TRBV4-1 combines with J gene TRBJ2-7; 10 bases are a match to TRBD2. V was pared by 6 bases and J by 6 bases, with 8 bases of the junction left unmatched. CDR1 is MGHRA, CDR2 YSYEKL, per germline. CDR3 length: 14 amino acids. CDR3 protein: CASRVSGRAGEQYF. The CDR3, as DNA: TGCGCCAGCAGGGTGAGCGGGAGGGCCGGCGAGCAGTACTTC.

This clonotype showed up just once. The rearrangement joins TRBV7-9 to TRBJ2-3; no firm D call. The germline CDR1 and CDR2 sequences are SEHNR and FQNEAQ (reference sequence). The CDR3 contains 16 residues. V was trimmed by 4 bases and J by 3 bases, leaving 17 bases between them. The CDR3 DNA is TGTGCCAGCAGCTCAGCTGGGCCGCTAAAGACAGATACGCAGTATTTT. It encodes CASSSAGPLKTDTQYF.

This clonotype showed up just a few times. The chain recombines TRBV27 with TRBJ2-3; D remains unclear. V lost 4 bases to trimming and J lost 4 bases, with 12 bases between them. The CDR3 is made up of 14 amino acids. The germline CDR1 and CDR2 sequences are MNHEY and SMNVEV (reference sequence). The CDR3 DNA follows: TGTGCCAGCAGTTCAGCCAACTTCGCAGATACGCAGTATTTT. This encodes CASSSANFADTQYF.

The chain combines TRBV20-1 with TRBJ1-2; 7 bases are a match to TRBD1. This CDR3 region has 14 residues. Trimming removed 6 bases from V and 4 bases from J; junction bases left unmatched: 11. Germline CDR1 and CDR2: DFQATT and SNEGSKA (reference sequence). The CDR3 spells CSARNRGFRYGYTF. The CDR3 DNA is TGCAGTGCCAGGAACAGGGGTTTCCGCTATGGCTACACCTTC.

The chain couples TRBV7-9 to TRBJ1-4; maybe TRBD1 (6 bases). Germline CDR1 SEHNR, CDR2 FQNEAQ (reference sequence). Trimming removed 4 bases from V and 8 bases from J, with 14 bases in between. The CDR3 is 14 amino acids. CDR3 sequence (DNA): TGTGCCAGCAGCTCGACAGGTCGGGGGGAAAAACTGTTTTTT. Its translation: CASSSTGRGEKLFF.

This clonotype was observed at least ten times. The chain employs TRBV12-3 or TRBV12-4 and TRBJ1-5; 10 positions match TRBD1. V lost 6 bases to trimming and J lost 2 bases; unmatched junction nucleotides: 7. This CDR3 has 16 residues. The CDR3 reads CASRGGTGERNQPQHF. As DNA, the CDR3 is TGTGCCAGCAGAGGGGGGACAGGGGAGCGCAATCAGCCCCAGCATTTT.

This clonotype turned up a few times. V usage is TRBV20-1 and J usage is TRBJ1-2; D remains ambiguous. The ends were cut back, 2 bases at V and 1 base at J, with 5 bases in the middle. The length of the CDR3 is 12 residues. Germline lookup yields CDR1 DFQATT and CDR2 SNEGSKA (reference sequence). CDR3 region: CSARTDNYGYTF. In DNA form, the CDR3 reads TGCAGTGCTAGAACAGATAACTATGGCTACACCTTC.

This clonotype was observed at least ten times. The V call is TRBV24-1, the J call TRBJ1-1; D is ambiguous. CDR3 length: 13 residues. The V gene lost 6 bases and the J gene lost 4 bases, with 11 bases spanning the gap. Germline V lookup: CDR1 KGHDR, CDR2 SFDVKD. The CDR3 DNA reads TGTGCCACCAGTTCACTCTCCGGCACTGAAGCTTTCTTT. Protein: CATSSLSGTEAFF.

This clonotype was seen ten or more times. The chain uses TRBV20-1 and TRBJ2-7, with 7 bases that match TRBD1. The CDR3 spans 10 residues. Germline-derived CDR1 and CDR2 are DFQATT and SNEGSKA (reference sequence). In DNA, the CDR3 is TGCAGGACAGGGATGTACGAGCAGTACTTC. It is translated as CRTGMYEQYF.

This chain uses TRBV7-3 with TRBJ2-1, with TRBD2 matching 14 bases. The CDR3 is 18 residues long. Germline assignment: CDR1 SGHTA and CDR2 FQGTGA. V dropped 0 bases and J dropped 9; count of bases not matched to a gene: 10. The CDR3 is CASSLTSSGLAGVREQFF. DNA for the CDR3: TGTGCCAGCAGCTTAACTTCATCGGGACTAGCGGGAGTCCGTGAGCAGTTCTTC.

This chain links TRBV27 with TRBJ2-1; D possibly corresponds to TRBD1 (5 bases). The CDR3 extends over 15 amino acids. Germline lookup yields CDR1 MNHEY and CDR2 SMNVEV (reference sequence). Deletions cut 0 bases from V and 0 bases from J, with 6 bases between. The CDR3 DNA reads TGTGCCAGCAGTTTATCTAGGGGCTCCTACAATGAGCAGTTCTTC. Protein: CASSLSRGSYNEQFF.

V and J are TRBV6-1 and TRBJ2-7; 7 bases map to TRBD1. CDR1 and CDR2 (germline): MNHNS, SASEGT. This CDR3 is 15 amino acids long. Germline trimming cut 5 bases from V and 0 bases from J; bases unmatched to any gene: 7. The CDR3 bases are TGTGCCAGCAGTCCCTGGACAGGTGGCTCCTACGAGCAGTACTTC. Amino acid sequence: CASSPWTGGSYEQYF.

The chain couples TRBV28 to TRBJ1-1, with D uncertain. Germline lookup yields CDR1 MDHEN and CDR2 SYDVKM. V lost 7 bases and J 11 bases, leaving 20 bases between the germline ends. The CDR3 contains 13 residues. The CDR3 sequence: CASTLLVGEKAFF. The CDR3 DNA is TGTGCCAGCACTCTTCTGGTCGGGGAAAAGGCTTTCTTT. The whole variable domain, remainder taken from reference TRBV28 and TRBJ1-1, is DVKVTQSSRYLVKRTGEKVFLECVQDMDHENMFWYRQDPGLGLRLIYFSYDVKMKEKGDIPEGYSVSREKKERFSLILESASTNQTSMYLCASTLLVGEKAFFGQGTRLTVV.

The V and J genes are TRBV5-6 and TRBJ1-5; 12 positions agree with TRBD1. Germline values: CDR1 SGHDT, CDR2 YYEEEE. The CDR3 sequence is 16 residues long. Unmatched junction bases numbered 7, after V lost 0 bases and J lost 9 bases. The CDR3 nucleotides are TGTGCCAGCAGCTTGGCCGGGACAGGGGGCGCGGGGCCCCAGCATTTT. Its translation: CASSLAGTGGAGPQHF.

The V call is TRBV28, the J call TRBJ1-2, with 7 nucleotides matching TRBD1. The CDR3 length is 13 residues. CDR1 and CDR2 (germline): MDHEN, SYDVKM. After removal of 11 bases from V and 2 bases from J, the junction contained 8 bases not matched to a gene. In DNA, the CDR3 is TGTGCCTCATTAGACAGGGAGAACTATGGCTACACCTTC. It translates to CASLDRENYGYTF.

This clonotype was observed a handful of times. This chain uses TRBV12-3 or TRBV12-4 with TRBJ1-4, with TRBD1 as a possible D gene (6 bases). This CDR3 has 13 amino acids. V lost 6 bases, J lost 7 bases, and 12 bases lay in between. This chain's CDR3 is CASRLGGPEKLFF. The CDR3 DNA reads as TGTGCCAGCAGACTCGGGGGGCCTGAAAAACTGTTTTTT.